The rows below give T cell receptor beta chains drawn from one sample of a study of shared clonotypes between healthy human individuals. The table came from immunoSEQ multiplex PCR; TCRdb's copy has only in-frame clones and leaves some out. Of fewer than 400,000 clones in the sample, around two thirds were seen once. The specimen was memory CD4+ T cells sorted from blood. Receptors were obtained from a young man in good health. The CDR3 runs from the conserved cysteine through the conserved F or W. A D gene is named only where the DNA matches it firmly. Clone size is given for some rows only: seen once, a few or many times, or a class if the clone is expanded.

abundance | j_gene | d_gene | v_gene | CDR3aa | CDR3nt
NA | TRBJ2-2 | NA | TRBV10-3 | CAIMGIGKAGELFF | TGTGCCATCATGGGGATTGGAAAGGCCGGGGAGCTGTTTTTT
NA | TRBJ2-1 | NA | TRBV5-4 | CASSLLPGPYNEQFF | TGTGCCAGCAGCTTGTTACCCGGACCCTACAATGAGCAGTTCTTC
NA | TRBJ2-7 | TRBD1 | TRBV28 | CASRPSGQGRGYEQYF | TGTGCCAGCAGACCCTCGGGACAGGGGAGAGGCTACGAGCAGTACTTC
many | TRBJ2-5 | TRBD2 | TRBV5-6 | CASSLSVGREETQYF | TGTGCCAGCAGCTTAAGTGTAGGGCGGGAGGAGACCCAGTACTTC
NA | TRBJ1-4 | NA | TRBV7-8 | CASSQILSGGPNEKLFF | TGTGCCAGCAGCCAAATTCTCTCTGGCGGTCCTAATGAAAAACTGTTTTTT
NA | TRBJ2-7 | NA | TRBV20-1 | CSAGQYEQYF | TGCAGTGCTGGTCAATACGAGCAGTACTTC
NA | TRBJ2-2 | NA | TRBV11-3 | CASKGDTGELFF | TGTGCCAGCAAAGGGGACACCGGGGAGCTGTTTTTT
NA | TRBJ1-5 | NA | TRBV7-8 | CASSVDSLNNQPQHF | TGTGCCAGCAGCGTAGACAGCCTTAACAATCAGCCCCAGCATTTT
NA | TRBJ1-1 | NA | TRBV28 | CASSSPTGWTEAFF | TGTGCCAGCAGTTCCCCGACGGGGTGGACTGAAGCTTTCTTT
once | TRBJ2-3 | TRBD1 | TRBV2 | CAGRRLQGDTQYF | TGTGCCGGAAGGCGGCTACAGGGGGATACGCAGTATTTT
NA | TRBJ2-4 | NA | TRBV6-1 | CASSGGGQSEIQYF | TGTGCCAGCAGTGGGGGAGGACAGTCCGAGATTCAGTACTTC
NA | TRBJ1-1 | NA | TRBV5-1 | CASSFFPGGTEAFF | TGCGCCAGCAGCTTTTTCCCAGGCGGCACTGAAGCTTTCTTT
NA | TRBJ1-2 | NA | TRBV7-9 | CASSLGGAGAFYGYTF | TGTGCCAGCAGCTTAGGAGGGGCAGGTGCTTTCTATGGCTACACCTTC
NA | TRBJ2-7 | TRBD1 | TRBV11-2 | CASSFGQGTYEQYF | TGTGCCAGCAGCTTCGGACAGGGGACCTACGAGCAGTACTTC
NA | TRBJ2-5 | NA | TRBV7-9 | CASSFSGAQETQYF | TGTGCCAGCAGCTTTTCCGGGGCCCAAGAGACCCAGTACTTC
NA | TRBJ2-2 | NA | TRBV6-6 | CASRSTSTGELFF | TGTGCCAGCAGGTCTACAAGCACCGGGGAGCTGTTTTTT
few | TRBJ2-1 | TRBD2 | TRBV11-3 | CASSLGLLAGAKNEQFF | TGTGCCAGCAGCTTAGGCTTACTAGCGGGAGCTAAAAATGAGCAGTTCTTC
once | TRBJ2-7 | TRBD1 | TRBV6-6 | CASIPSGDRAREQYF | TGTGCCAGCATCCCCTCGGGGGACAGGGCTCGGGAGCAGTACTTC
NA | TRBJ2-7 | TRBD1 | TRBV2 | CASSDRDRGYEQYF | TGTGCCAGCAGTGACCGGGACAGGGGCTACGAGCAGTACTTC
NA | TRBJ2-7 | TRBD2 | TRBV30 | CAWSVVGGLAGLYEQYF | TGTGCCTGGAGTGTCGTCGGGGGACTAGCGGGACTCTACGAGCAGTACTTC
NA | TRBJ2-5 | NA | TRBV5-1 | CASSQNSGVPSETQYF | TGCGCCAGCAGCCAAAACTCAGGGGTGCCCTCAGAGACCCAGTACTTC
NA | TRBJ2-7 | NA | TRBV28 | CASSLRWQGPGGEQYF | TGTGCCAGCAGCCTAAGGTGGCAGGGCCCTGGCGGCGAGCAGTACTTC
few | TRBJ2-1 | NA | TRBV19 | CASRSLSGSYNEQFF | TGTGCCAGTAGAAGTCTTAGCGGCTCCTACAATGAGCAGTTCTTC
NA | TRBJ1-2 | NA | TRBV11-2 | CASSLVTPDYGYTF | TGTGCCAGCAGCTTAGTTACGCCCGACTATGGCTACACCTTC
NA | TRBJ1-1 | NA | TRBV28 | CASSLQGSEAFF | TGTGCCAGCAGTTTACAAGGGAGTGAAGCTTTCTTT
NA | TRBJ1-1 | NA | TRBV7-9 | CASSGGRNTEAFF | TGTGCCAGCAGCGGAGGTCGGAACACTGAAGCTTTCTTT
few | TRBJ2-5 | NA | TRBV7-2 | CASSTPKLQETQYF | TGTGCCAGCAGCACTCCTAAGCTTCAAGAGACCCAGTACTTC
many | TRBJ2-2 | NA | TRBV10-3 | CAIRETAGPGELFF | TGTGCCATCAGGGAGACGGCGGGGCCCGGGGAGCTGTTTTTT
NA | TRBJ1-3 | NA | TRBV5-4 | CASSLGGTGNTIYF | TGTGCCAGCAGCTTGGGAGGGACTGGAAACACCATATATTTT
NA | TRBJ2-3 | NA | TRBV18 | CASPPEAISAGDTQYF | TGTGCCAGCCCGCCCGAGGCCATCTCTGCGGGGGATACGCAGTATTTT
NA | TRBJ2-3 | NA | TRBV11-2 | CASSLPGADTQYF | TGTGCCAGCAGCTTACCCGGGGCAGATACGCAGTATTTT
NA | TRBJ1-5 | NA | TRBV29-1 | CSVGGGNQPQHF | TGCAGCGTCGGAGGTGGAAATCAGCCCCAGCATTTT
NA | TRBJ2-7 | TRBD2 | TRBV27 | CASRIFGTSGSYEQYF | TGTGCCAGCAGAATATTCGGGACTAGCGGGAGTTACGAGCAGTACTTC
once | TRBJ1-3 | NA | TRBV7-8 | CASSLYQGSPSGNTIYF | TGTGCCAGCAGCCTCTACCAGGGCAGCCCCTCTGGAAACACCATATATTTT
NA | TRBJ1-1 | TRBD1 | TRBV5-1 | CASSLGTGVVSTEAFF | TGCGCCAGCAGCTTGGGGACAGGAGTTGTGAGCACTGAAGCTTTCTTT
NA | TRBJ2-7 | TRBD1 | TRBV30 | CAWSAGTDTYEQYF | TGTGCCTGGAGTGCGGGGACAGATACCTACGAGCAGTACTTC
NA | TRBJ1-5 | NA | TRBV6-6 | CASSYDSGGHQPQHF | TGTGCCAGCAGTTACGACAGCGGGGGGCATCAGCCCCAGCATTTT
NA | TRBJ1-1 | TRBD1 | TRBV7-8 | CASSLAPTGTGGYTEAFF | TGTGCCAGCAGCTTAGCGCCTACCGGGACAGGGGGGTACACTGAAGCTTTCTTT
NA | TRBJ2-5 | NA | TRBV11-2 | CASRSGETQYF | TGTGCCAGCAGGAGCGGGGAGACCCAGTACTTC
many | TRBJ2-7 | NA | TRBV11-2 | CASSSPRGSYEQYF | TGTGCCAGCAGCTCCCCGAGGGGCTCCTACGAGCAGTACTTC
NA | TRBJ2-7 | TRBD1 | TRBV9 | CASSVADRAGAGAYEQYF | TGTGCCAGCAGCGTAGCGGACAGGGCTGGGGCCGGAGCCTACGAGCAGTACTTC
NA | TRBJ2-1 | TRBD1 | TRBV6-4 | CASSVGGTGAARTEQFF | TGTGCCAGCAGTGTCGGAGGCACAGGGGCCGCTAGGACTGAGCAGTTCTTC
NA | TRBJ1-2 | TRBD1 | TRBV30 | CAWEDRGDYGYTF | TGTGCCTGGGAGGACAGGGGAGACTATGGCTACACCTTC
NA | TRBJ2-3 | TRBD1 | TRBV7-2 | CASSLERGRVDTQYF | TGTGCCAGCAGCTTAGAAAGGGGGCGGGTAGATACGCAGTATTTT
NA | TRBJ1-1 | NA | TRBV29-1 | CSARRISGGAEAFF | TGCAGCGCCCGAAGGATATCGGGGGGCGCAGAAGCTTTCTTT
NA | TRBJ1-5 | NA | TRBV5-1 | CASSLAGIPTANNQPQHF | TGCGCCAGCAGCTTGGCCGGAATCCCGACCGCTAACAATCAGCCCCAGCATTTT
few | TRBJ1-1 | NA | TRBV5-1 | CASFAGTSNTEAFF | TGCGCCAGCTTCGCCGGGACCTCGAACACTGAAGCTTTCTTT
NA | TRBJ2-2 | NA | TRBV6-5 | CASSNRARTGELFF | TGTGCCAGTTCTAACAGGGCGCGAACCGGGGAGCTGTTTTTT
NA | TRBJ2-3 | NA | TRBV7-3 | CASSLTMDTQYF | TGTGCCAGCAGCTTAACCATGGATACGCAGTATTTT
NA | TRBJ2-5 | NA | TRBV20-1 | CSARPLETQYF | TGCAGTGCTAGACCGTTAGAGACCCAGTACTTC
NA | TRBJ2-1 | NA | TRBV2 | CASSEDAIPGNEQFF | TGTGCCAGCAGTGAAGACGCCATTCCTGGGAATGAGCAGTTCTTC
few | TRBJ1-2 | NA | TRBV19 | CATRDGSNYGYTF | TGTGCCACTCGGGACGGTTCTAACTATGGCTACACCTTC
NA | TRBJ2-6 | NA | TRBV28 | CAIRAVGRSGANVLTF | TGTGCCATCAGAGCGGTCGGGCGCTCTGGGGCCAACGTCCTGACTTTC
NA | TRBJ2-7 | TRBD2 | TRBV27 | CASRPPGLARYNF | TGTGCCAGCAGGCCTCCGGGACTAGCCCGATACAACTTC